Presented here are 20 T cell receptor beta chains from one specimen sequenced in a study of metastatic and nonmetastatic thyroid tumors. None of the patients had undergone any treatment ahead of thyroid surgery. TCRdb re-called the PCR reads via MiXCR. The sample records 25,000 to 35,000 clones, roughly 17% being singletons. The sequencing sample was made of blood. The receptors originated from a female donor with papillary thyroid cancer or a benign thyroid nodule (not recorded which). Some clones in this sample may be carry-over from other donors' samples.

Within the sample, this clone is medium-sized. J is TRBJ2-3 and V is TRBV6-1; D tentatively reads TRBD1 or TRBD2 (5 bases each). The V gene lost 2 bases and the J gene lost 2 bases, with 14 bases spanning the gap. The CDR3 runs to 16 residues. CDR1 is MNHNS, CDR2 SASEGT, per germline. The CDR3 sequence: CASSEWGTQATDTQYF. The DNA for the CDR3 is TGTGCCAGCAGTGAATGGGGGACCCAAGCCACAGATACGCAGTATTTT.

This clone is categorized as medium-sized. This chain joins TRBV28 and TRBJ1-2; possibly TRBD1 for D (5 bases). Trimming removed 5 bases from V and 9 bases from J, with 22 bases in between. The germline CDR1 and CDR2 sequences are MDHEN and SYDVKM. The CDR3 is 15 amino acids. The CDR3 protein is CASSPSVAGPLSYTF. DNA of the CDR3: TGTGCCAGCAGTCCTAGTGTTGCAGGGCCCCTTAGCTACACCTTC.

This clone was found once. The genes are TRBV30 and TRBJ2-6; no reliable D call. Trimming stripped 3 bases from V and 0 bases from J, with 3 bases between. Germline V lookup: CDR1 GTSNPN, CDR2 SVGIG (reference sequence). This CDR3 has 13 amino acids. CDR3 amino acids: CAWRHSGANVLTF. For the CDR3, the DNA is TGTGCCTGGAGACACTCTGGGGCCAACGTCCTGACTTTC.

As concerns this clone: A read error may be the cause here, since a much bigger clone is one base away. The chain carries TRBV18 and TRBJ2-7; D ambiguous. Germline CDR1 and CDR2: KGHSH and LQKENI. The CDR3 covers 12 residues. As DNA, the CDR3 is TGTGCCTGCTCATCCCCTGCCTACGAGCAGTACTTC. Translating it yields CACSSPAYEQYF.

This clone occurred many times. The genes are TRBV11-2 and TRBJ1-2; D uncertain. CDR1 SGHAT and CDR2 FQNNGV come from the germline V gene. V lost 4 bases and J lost 3, with 6 bases in between. This CDR3 is built from 12 residues. CDR3 nucleotide sequence: TGTGCCAGCAGCTACACAGACTATGGCTACACCTTC. Translating gives CASSYTDYGYTF. The full variable domain, its missing parts supplied by reference TRBV11-2 and TRBJ1-2, is EAGVAQSPRYKIIEKRQSVAFWCNPISGHATLYWYQQILGQGPKLLIQFQNNGVVDDSQLPKDRFSAERLKGVDSTLKIQPAKLEDSAVYLCASSYTDYGYTFGSGTRLTVV.

In its sample, this clone ranks as medium-sized. The V call is TRBV28, the J call TRBJ1-2; TRBD1 might be the D (5 bases). The CDR3 runs to 13 residues. Trimming took 3 bases from V and 8 from J, leaving 13 bases between them. Looked up from germline, CDR1 is MDHEN and CDR2 is SYDVKM. The CDR3 spells CASSFVGAGGYTF. The DNA for the CDR3 is TGTGCCAGCAGTTTCGTAGGGGCAGGAGGCTACACCTTC.

In its sample, this clone was seen many times. The chain links TRBV11-2 to TRBJ2-3; D possibly uses TRBD1 or TRBD2 (5 bases each). The germline V gene has CDR1 SGHAT and CDR2 FQNNGV. Trimming took off 4 bases at V and 2 bases at J, with 10 bases between the two ends. This CDR3 spans 14 amino acids. CDR3 DNA sequence: TGTGCCAGCAGCTCGGGGACCTTCACAGATACGCAGTATTTT. Translated, it gives CASSSGTFTDTQYF.

There are many counts of this clone. The chain recombines TRBV30 with TRBJ2-5; 7 positions match TRBD2. CDR3 length equals 15 residues. V lost 3 bases to trimming and J lost 2 bases; unmatched junction nucleotides: 9. Looked up from germline, CDR1 is GTSNPN and CDR2 is SVGIG (reference sequence). The CDR3 DNA reads TGTGCCTGGAGCGCCGAGGTCGGGGGGCAAGAGACCCAGTACTTC. Amino acids: CAWSAEVGGQETQYF.

This clone was seen repeatedly, ten times or more. The junction differs from germline at one of its ends, possibly a read error. The V gene is TRBV20-1, the J gene TRBJ1-3; D gene unclear. The length of the CDR3 is 15 residues. Germline-derived CDR1 and CDR2 are DFQATT and SNEGSKA (reference sequence). The CDR3 reads CSAGLWGNSGSTIYF. The CDR3, as DNA: TGCAGTGCCGGTCTCTGGGGAAATTCTGGAAGCACCATATATTTT.

This clone was counted between two and nine times. DNA of the CDR3: TGTGCCAGCAGCCGACAGGGTCTTACGTACGAGCAGTACTTC. Residues: CASSRQGLTYEQYF. The chain links TRBV2 to TRBJ2-7, with 7 positions matching TRBD1. V trimming: 6 bases; J trimming: 4 bases; junction bases outside the gene matches: 9. Germline V gene sequence: CDR1 SNHLY, CDR2 FYNNEI. The CDR3 has 14 residues.

This clone has at least ten counts. The V and J genes are TRBV11-2 and TRBJ2-3, with a possible D match to TRBD2 (6 bases). CDR3 length: 16 residues. Germline lookup yields CDR1 SGHAT and CDR2 FQNNGV. Trimming pared 5 bases from V and 0 bases from J, leaving 15 bases between. The CDR3 region is CASSPTGESSTDTQYF. The CDR3 bases are TGTGCCAGCAGCCCGACGGGGGAGTCTAGCACAGATACGCAGTATTTT.

In regard to this clone: An end of the junction differs from the germline gene, which may be a read error. The CDR3 region is CASILGRFRLEKLFF. CDR3 nucleotide sequence: TGTGCCAGCATTTTAGGGAGGTTCAGGCTTGAAAAACTGTTTTTT. The J gene is TRBJ1-4, the V gene TRBV28; D call uncertain. The CDR3 runs to 15 residues. Germline V gives CDR1 MDHEN, CDR2 SYDVKM.

This clone was seen repeatedly, ten times or more. This chain links TRBV7-9 with TRBJ1-4; no firm D call. V dropped 3 bases and J dropped 0 bases, with 8 bases sitting between them. The CDR3 has 15 amino acids. In germline, CDR1 is SEHNR, CDR2 FQNEAQ (reference sequence). CDR3 sequence reads: CASSFPSTTNEKLFF. CDR3 in DNA: TGTGCCAGCAGCTTTCCTAGTACAACTAATGAAAAACTGTTTTTT.

This clone was found many times. The V gene is TRBV6-4, the J gene TRBJ1-4; 7 bases map to TRBD1. J gave up 7 bases and V 2 bases, and 7 bases lay outside the gene matches. This CDR3 region has 15 residues. From germline, CDR1 is MRHNA and CDR2 SNTAGT. This CDR3 reads CASSDLPGQPEKLFF. In nucleotides, the CDR3 is TGTGCCAGCAGTGACCTGCCGGGACAGCCTGAAAAACTGTTTTTT.

This clone rates as medium-sized. The chain carries TRBV6-1 and TRBJ1-2; D not certain. CDR1 and CDR2 (germline): MNHNS, SASEGT. The CDR3 has 13 amino acids. The V and J ends lost 6 bases and 11 bases respectively, with 19 bases between them. The CDR3 region has the DNA TGTGCCAGCAGCCCCCCGGGGTCCGCCCCGTACACCTTC. Protein: CASSPPGSAPYTF.

Regarding this clone: A single base separates this from a much larger clone, so it may be a read error. The CDR3 loop reads CASSLSPDKQYF. The DNA for the CDR3 is TGTGCCAGCAGCCTCTCCCCAGATAAGCAGTATTTT. V gene TRBV7-3 combines with J gene TRBJ2-3, with D hard to call. The CDR3 is 12 residues long. Germline V gene data show CDR1 as SGHTA and CDR2 as FQGTGA.

This clone appeared many times. This sequence joins TRBV9 and TRBJ2-2; 11 bases are shared with TRBD2. CDR3 length: 18 amino acids. Losses at the gene ends were 4 bases for V and 2 bases for J; bases not matched to a gene: 10. Germline CDR1 is SGDLS and CDR2 is YYNGEE. The CDR3 bases are TGTGCCAGCAGCCCCCAACTAGCGGGGGCCTTTAACACCGGGGAGCTGTTTTTT. It translates to CASSPQLAGAFNTGELFF.

This clone was seen at least ten times. V usage is TRBV12-3 or TRBV12-4 and J usage is TRBJ2-5; D not certain. Trimming took off 2 bases at V and 2 bases at J, with 9 bases between the two ends. CDR3 length: 14 residues. In DNA, the CDR3 is TGTGCCAGCAGTTTACGTAGGCGGCAAGAGACCCAGTACTTC. Residues: CASSLRRRQETQYF.

This clone was seen a handful of times. This clone may be a read error of a much larger clone one base away. In the same sample, other DNA sequences code for this CDR3. The V gene is TRBV12-3 or TRBV12-4, the J gene TRBJ2-2; tentatively, D is TRBD1 or TRBD2 (5 bases each). This CDR3 has 13 residues. CDR3 DNA: TGTGCCAGTCGGACACCTAACACCGGGGAACTGTTTTTT. It translates to CASRTPNTGELFF.

This chain uses TRBV19 with TRBJ2-2, with 7 bases that match TRBD1. There are 15 residues in the CDR3. The germline V gene encodes CDR1 LNHDA and CDR2 SQIVND (reference sequence). With 5 bases clipped from V and 7 bases from J, the junction kept 10 bases outside the gene matches. The CDR3 loop is CASSGDSWRLGELFF. CDR3 DNA sequence: TGTGCCAGTAGTGGGGACAGCTGGCGGCTCGGGGAGCTGTTTTTT.